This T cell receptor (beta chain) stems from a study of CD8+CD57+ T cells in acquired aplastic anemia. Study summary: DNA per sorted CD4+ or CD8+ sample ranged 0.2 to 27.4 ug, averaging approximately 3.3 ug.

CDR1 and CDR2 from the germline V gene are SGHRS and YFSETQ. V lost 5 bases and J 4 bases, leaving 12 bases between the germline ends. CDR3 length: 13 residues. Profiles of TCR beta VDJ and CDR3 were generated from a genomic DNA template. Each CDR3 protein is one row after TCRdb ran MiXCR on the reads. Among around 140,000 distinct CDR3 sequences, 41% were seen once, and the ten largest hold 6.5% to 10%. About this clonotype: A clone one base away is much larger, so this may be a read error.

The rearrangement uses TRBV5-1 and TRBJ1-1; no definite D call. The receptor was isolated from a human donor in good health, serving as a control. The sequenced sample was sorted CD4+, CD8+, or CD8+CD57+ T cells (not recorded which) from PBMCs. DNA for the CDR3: TGCGCCAGCAGGTGTGGGAGTGCCACTGAAGCTTTCTTT. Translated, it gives CASRCGSATEAFF.